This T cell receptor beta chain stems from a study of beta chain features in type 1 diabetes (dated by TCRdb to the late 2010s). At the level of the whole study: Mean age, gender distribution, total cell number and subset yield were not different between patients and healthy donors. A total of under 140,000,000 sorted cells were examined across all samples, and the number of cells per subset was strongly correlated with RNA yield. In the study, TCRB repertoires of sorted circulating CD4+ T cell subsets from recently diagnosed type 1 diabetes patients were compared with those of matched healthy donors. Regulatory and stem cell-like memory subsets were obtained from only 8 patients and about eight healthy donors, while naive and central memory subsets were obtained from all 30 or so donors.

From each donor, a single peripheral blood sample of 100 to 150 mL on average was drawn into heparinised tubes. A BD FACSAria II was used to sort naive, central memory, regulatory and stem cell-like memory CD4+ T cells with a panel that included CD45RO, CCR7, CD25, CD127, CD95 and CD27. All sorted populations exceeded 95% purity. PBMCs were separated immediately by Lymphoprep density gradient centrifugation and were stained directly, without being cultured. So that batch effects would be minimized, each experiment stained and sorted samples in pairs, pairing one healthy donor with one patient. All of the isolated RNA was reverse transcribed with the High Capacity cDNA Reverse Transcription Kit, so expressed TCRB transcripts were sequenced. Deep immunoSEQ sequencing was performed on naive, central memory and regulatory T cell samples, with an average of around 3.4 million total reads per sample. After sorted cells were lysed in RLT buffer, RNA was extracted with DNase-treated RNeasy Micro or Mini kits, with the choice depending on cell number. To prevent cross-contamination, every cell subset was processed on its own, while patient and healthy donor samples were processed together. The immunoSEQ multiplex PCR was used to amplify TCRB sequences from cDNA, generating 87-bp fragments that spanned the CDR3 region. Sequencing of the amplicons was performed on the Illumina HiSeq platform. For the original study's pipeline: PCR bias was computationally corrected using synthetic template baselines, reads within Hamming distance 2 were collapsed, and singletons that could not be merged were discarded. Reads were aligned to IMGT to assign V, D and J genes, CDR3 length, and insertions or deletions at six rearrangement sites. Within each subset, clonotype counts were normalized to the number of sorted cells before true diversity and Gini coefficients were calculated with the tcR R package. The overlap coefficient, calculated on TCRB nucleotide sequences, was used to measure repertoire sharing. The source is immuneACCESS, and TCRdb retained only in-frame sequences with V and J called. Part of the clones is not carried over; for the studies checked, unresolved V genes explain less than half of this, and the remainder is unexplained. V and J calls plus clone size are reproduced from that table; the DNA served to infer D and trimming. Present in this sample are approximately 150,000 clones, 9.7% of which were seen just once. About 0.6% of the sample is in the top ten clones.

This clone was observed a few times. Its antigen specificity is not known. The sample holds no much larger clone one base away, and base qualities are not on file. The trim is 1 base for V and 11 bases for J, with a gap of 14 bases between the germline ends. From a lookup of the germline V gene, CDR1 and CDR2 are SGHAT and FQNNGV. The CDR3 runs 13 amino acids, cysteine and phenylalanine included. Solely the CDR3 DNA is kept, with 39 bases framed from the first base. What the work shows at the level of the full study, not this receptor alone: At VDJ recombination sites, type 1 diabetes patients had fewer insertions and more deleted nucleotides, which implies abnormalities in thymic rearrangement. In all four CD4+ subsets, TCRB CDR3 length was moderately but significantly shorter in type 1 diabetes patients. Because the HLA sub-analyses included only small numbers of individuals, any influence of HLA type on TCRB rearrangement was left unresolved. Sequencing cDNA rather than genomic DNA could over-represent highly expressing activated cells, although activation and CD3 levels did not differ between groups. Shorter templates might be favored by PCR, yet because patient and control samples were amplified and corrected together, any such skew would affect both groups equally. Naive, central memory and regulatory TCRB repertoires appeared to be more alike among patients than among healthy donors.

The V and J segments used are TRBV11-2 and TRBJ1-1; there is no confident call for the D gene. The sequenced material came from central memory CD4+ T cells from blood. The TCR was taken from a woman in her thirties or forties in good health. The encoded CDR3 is CASSLVGYREAFF. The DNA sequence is TGTGCCAGCAGCTTAGTGGGCTACCGAGAGGCTTTCTTT.